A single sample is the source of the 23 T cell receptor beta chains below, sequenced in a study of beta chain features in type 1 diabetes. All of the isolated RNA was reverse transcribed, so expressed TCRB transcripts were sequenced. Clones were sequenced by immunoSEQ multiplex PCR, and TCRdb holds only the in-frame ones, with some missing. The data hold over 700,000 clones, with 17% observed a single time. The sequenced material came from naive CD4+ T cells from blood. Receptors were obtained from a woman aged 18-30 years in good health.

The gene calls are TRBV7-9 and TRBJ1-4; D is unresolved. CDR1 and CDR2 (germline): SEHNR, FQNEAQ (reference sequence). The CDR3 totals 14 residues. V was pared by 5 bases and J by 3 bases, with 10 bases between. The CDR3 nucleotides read TGTGCCAGCAGCAGACCGACCCCTAATGAAAAACTGTTTTTT. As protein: CASSRPTPNEKLFF.

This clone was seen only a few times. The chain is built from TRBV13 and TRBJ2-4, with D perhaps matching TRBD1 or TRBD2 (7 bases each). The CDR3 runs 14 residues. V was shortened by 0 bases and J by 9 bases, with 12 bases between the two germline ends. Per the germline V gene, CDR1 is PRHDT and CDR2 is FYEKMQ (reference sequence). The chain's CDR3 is CASSLGLRGGIQYF. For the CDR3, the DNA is TGTGCCAGCAGCTTAGGCCTCAGGGGGGGCATTCAGTACTTC.

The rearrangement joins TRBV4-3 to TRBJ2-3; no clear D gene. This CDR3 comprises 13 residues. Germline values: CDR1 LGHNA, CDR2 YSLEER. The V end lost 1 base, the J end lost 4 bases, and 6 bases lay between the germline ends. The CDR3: CASSQVHSDTQYF. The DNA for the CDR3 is TGCGCCAGCAGCCAAGTTCATTCAGATACGCAGTATTTT.

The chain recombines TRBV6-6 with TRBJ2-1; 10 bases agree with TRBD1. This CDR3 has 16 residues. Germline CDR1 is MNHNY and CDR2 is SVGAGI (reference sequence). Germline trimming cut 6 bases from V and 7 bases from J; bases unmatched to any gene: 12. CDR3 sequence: CASRSAPGQGLNEQFF. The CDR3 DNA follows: TGTGCCAGCAGATCGGCACCGGGACAGGGGTTGAATGAGCAGTTCTTC.

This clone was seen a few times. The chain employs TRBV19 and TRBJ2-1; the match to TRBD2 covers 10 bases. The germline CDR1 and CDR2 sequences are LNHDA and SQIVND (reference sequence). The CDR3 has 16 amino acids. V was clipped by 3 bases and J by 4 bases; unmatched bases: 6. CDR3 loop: CASSISGRAGYNEQFF. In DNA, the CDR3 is TGTGCCAGTAGTATCAGCGGGAGGGCCGGGTACAATGAGCAGTTCTTC.

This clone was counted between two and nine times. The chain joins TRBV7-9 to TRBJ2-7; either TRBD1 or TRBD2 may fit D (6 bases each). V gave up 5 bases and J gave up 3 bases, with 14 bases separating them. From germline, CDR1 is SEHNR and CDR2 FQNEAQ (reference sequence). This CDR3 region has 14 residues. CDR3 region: CASSASGARYEQYF. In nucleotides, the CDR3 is TGTGCCAGCAGCGCCTCGGGGGCCCGCTACGAGCAGTACTTC. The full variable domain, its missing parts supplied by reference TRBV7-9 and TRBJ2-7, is DTGVSQNPRHKITKRGQNVTFRCDPISEHNRLYWYRQTLGQGPEFLTYFQNEAQLEKSRLLSDRFSAERPKGSFSTLEIQRTEQGDSAMYLCASSASGARYEQYFGPGTRLTVT.

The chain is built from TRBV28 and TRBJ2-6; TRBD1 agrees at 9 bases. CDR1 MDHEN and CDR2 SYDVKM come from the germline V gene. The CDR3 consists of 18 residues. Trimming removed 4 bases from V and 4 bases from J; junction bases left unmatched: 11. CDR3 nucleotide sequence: TGTGCCAGCAGTTCCACAGGGGGCCGCTCGGGAGGGGCCAACGTCCTGACTTTC. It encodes CASSSTGGRSGGANVLTF.

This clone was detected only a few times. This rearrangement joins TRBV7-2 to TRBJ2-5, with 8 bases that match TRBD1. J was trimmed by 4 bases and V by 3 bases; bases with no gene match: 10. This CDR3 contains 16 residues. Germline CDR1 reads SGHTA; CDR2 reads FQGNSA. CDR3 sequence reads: CASSFAGQGARETQYF. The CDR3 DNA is TGTGCCAGCAGCTTCGCAGGGCAGGGGGCTAGAGAGACCCAGTACTTC.

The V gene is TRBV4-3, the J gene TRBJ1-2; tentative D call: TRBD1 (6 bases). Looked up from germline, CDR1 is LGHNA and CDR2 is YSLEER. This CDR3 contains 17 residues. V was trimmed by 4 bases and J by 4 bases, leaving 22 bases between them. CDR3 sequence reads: CASSRETGKEWVYGYTF. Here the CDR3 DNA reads TGCGCCAGCAGCCGAGAAACAGGGAAGGAGTGGGTCTATGGCTACACCTTC.

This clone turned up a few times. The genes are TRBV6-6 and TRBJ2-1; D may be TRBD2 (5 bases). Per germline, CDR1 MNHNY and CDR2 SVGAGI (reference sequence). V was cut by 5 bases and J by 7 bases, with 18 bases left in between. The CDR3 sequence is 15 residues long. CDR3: CASSPRASYWNEQFF. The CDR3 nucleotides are TGTGCCAGCAGTCCGAGGGCCTCATACTGGAATGAGCAGTTCTTC.

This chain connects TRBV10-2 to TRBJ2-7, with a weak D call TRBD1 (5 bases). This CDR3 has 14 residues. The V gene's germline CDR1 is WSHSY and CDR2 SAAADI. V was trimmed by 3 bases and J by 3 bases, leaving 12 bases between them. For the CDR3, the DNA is TGCGCCAGCAGTGATAGGGGAACCGACTACGAGCAGTACTTC. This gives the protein CASSDRGTDYEQYF.

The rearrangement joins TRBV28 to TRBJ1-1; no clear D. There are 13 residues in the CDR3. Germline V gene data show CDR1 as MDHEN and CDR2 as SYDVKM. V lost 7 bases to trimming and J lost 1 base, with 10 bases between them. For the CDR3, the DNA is TGTGCCAGCAACTTAAGTTGGAACACTGAAGCTTTCTTT. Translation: CASNLSWNTEAFF.

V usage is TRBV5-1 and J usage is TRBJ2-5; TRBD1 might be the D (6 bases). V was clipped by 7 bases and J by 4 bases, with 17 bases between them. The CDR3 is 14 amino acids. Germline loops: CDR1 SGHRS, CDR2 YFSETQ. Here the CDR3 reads CASGPGQGRETQYF. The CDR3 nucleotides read TGCGCCAGCGGCCCGGGGCAGGGGCGAGAGACCCAGTACTTC.

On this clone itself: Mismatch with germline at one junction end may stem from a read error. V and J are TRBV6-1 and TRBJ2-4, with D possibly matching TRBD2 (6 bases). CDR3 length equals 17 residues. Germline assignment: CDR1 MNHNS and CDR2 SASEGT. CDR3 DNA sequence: TGTGCCATCAGTGAGTCCCCAATCCGGGACGGGGGACGCATTCAGTACTTC. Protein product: CAISESPIRDGGRIQYF.

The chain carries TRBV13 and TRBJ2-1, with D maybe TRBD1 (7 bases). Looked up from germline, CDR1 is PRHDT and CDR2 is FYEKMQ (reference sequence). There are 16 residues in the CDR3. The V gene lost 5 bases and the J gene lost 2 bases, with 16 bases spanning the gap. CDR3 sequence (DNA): TGTGCCAGCAGCCCCCGACAGGGACTTGCCTACAATGAGCAGTTCTTC. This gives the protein CASSPRQGLAYNEQFF.

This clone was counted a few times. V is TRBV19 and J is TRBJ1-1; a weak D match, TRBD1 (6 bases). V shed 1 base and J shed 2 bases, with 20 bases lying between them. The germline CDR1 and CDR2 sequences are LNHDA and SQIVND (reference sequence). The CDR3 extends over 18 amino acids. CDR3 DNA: TGTGCCAGTAGTATAGTTACCTTATTCGGGACACCTAACACTGAAGCTTTCTTT. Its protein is CASSIVTLFGTPNTEAFF.

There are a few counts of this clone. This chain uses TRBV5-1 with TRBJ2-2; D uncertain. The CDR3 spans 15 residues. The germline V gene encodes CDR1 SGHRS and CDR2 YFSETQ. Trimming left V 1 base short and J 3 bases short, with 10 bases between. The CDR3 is CASSLLSRDTGELFF. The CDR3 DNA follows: TGCGCCAGCAGCTTGCTATCCCGGGACACCGGGGAGCTGTTTTTT.

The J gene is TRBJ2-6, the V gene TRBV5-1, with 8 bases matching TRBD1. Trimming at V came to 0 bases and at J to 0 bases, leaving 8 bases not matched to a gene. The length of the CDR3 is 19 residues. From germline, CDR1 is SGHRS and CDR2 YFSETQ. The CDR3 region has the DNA TGCGCCAGCAGCTTGGATAGACGGACAGGGCACTCTGGGGCCAACGTCCTGACTTTC. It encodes CASSLDRRTGHSGANVLTF.

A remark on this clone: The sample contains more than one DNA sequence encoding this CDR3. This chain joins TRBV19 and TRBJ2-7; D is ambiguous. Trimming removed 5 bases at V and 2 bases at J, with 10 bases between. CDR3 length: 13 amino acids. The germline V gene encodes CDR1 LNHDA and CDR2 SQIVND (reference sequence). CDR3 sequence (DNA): TGTGCCAGTAGTCTTAGACAAACCTACGAGCAGTACTTC. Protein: CASSLRQTYEQYF.

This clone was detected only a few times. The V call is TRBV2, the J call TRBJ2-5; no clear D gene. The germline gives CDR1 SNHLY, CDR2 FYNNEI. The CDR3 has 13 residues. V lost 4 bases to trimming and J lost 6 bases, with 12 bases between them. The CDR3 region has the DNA TGTGCCAGCAGTGTCGAGTCTGGGCAGACCCAGTACTTC. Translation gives CASSVESGQTQYF.

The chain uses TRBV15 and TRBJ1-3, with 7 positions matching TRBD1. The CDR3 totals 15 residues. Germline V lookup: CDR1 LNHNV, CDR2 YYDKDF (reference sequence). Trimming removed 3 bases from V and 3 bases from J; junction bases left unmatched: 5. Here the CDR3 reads CATSSRTGGGNTIYF. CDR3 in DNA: TGTGCCACCAGCAGCAGGACAGGCGGTGGAAACACCATATATTTT.

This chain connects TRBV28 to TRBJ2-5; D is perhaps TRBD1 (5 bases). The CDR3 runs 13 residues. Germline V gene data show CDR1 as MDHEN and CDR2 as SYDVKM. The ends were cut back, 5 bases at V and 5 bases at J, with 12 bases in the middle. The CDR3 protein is CASSQGVRETQYF. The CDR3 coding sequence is TGTGCCAGCAGTCAAGGGGTTCGGGAGACCCAGTACTTC.

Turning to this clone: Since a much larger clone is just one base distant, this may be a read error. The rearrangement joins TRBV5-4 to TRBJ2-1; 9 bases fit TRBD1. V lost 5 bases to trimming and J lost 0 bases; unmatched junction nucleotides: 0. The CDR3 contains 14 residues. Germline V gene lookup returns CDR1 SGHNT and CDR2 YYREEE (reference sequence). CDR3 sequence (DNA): TGTGCCAGCAGGGGACAGGGCTCCTACAATGAGCAGTTCTTC. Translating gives CASRGQGSYNEQFF.